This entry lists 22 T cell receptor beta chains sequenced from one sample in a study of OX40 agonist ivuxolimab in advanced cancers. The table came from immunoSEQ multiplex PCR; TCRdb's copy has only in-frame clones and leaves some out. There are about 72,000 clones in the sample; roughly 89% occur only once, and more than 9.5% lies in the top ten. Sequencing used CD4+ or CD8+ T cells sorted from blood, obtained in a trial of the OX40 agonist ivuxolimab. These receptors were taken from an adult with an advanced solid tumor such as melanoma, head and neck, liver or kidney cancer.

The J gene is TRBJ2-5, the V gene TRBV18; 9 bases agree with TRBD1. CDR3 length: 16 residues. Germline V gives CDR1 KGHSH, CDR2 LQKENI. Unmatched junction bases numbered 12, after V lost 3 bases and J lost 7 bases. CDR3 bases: TGTGCCAGCTCACCGTCCCGGGACAGGGTGTTGTGGACCCAGTACTTC. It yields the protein CASSPSRDRVLWTQYF.

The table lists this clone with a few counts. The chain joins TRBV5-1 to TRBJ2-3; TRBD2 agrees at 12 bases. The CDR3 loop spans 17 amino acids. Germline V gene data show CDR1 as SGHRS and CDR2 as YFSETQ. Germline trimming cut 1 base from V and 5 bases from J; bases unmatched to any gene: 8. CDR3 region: CASSLPLAGGLIDTQYF. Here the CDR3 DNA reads TGCGCCAGCAGCTTGCCCCTAGCGGGAGGGCTAATAGATACGCAGTATTTT. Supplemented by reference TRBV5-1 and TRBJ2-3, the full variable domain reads KAGVTQTPRYLIKTRGQQVTLSCSPISGHRSVSWYQQTPGQGLQFLFEYFSETQRNKGNFPGRFSGRQFSNSRSEMNVSTLELGDSALYLCASSLPLAGGLIDTQYFGPGTRLTVL.

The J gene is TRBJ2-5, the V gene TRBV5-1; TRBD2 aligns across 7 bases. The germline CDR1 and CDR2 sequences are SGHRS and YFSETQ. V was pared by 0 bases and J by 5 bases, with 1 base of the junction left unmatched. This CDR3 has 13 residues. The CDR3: CASSLEGGETQYF. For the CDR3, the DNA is TGCGCCAGCAGCTTGGAGGGAGGGGAGACCCAGTACTTC.

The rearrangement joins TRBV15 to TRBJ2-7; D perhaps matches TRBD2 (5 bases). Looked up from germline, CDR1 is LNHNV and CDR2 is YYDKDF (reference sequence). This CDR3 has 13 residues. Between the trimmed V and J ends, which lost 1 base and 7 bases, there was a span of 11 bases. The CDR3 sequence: CATSRARDGEQYF. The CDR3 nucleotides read TGTGCCACCAGCAGAGCCCGGGATGGGGAGCAGTACTTC.

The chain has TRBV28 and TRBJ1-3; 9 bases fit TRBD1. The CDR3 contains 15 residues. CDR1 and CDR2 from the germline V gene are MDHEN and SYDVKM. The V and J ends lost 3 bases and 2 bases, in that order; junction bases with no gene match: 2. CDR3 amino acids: CASSFRTGAGNTIYF. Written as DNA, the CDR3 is TGTGCCAGCAGTTTCCGGACAGGGGCTGGAAACACCATATATTTT.

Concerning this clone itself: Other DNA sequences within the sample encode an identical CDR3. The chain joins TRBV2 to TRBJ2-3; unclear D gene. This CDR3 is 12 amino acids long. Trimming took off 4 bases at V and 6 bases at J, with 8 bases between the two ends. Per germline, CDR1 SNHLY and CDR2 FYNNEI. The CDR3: CASSVTGDTQYF. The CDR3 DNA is TGTGCCAGCAGTGTCACTGGGGATACGCAGTATTTT.

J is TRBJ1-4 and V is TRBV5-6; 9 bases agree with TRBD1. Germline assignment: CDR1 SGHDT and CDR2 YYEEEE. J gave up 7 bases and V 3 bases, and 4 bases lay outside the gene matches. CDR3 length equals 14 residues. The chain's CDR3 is CASSSTGGGEKLFF. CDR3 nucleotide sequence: TGTGCCAGCAGCTCGACAGGGGGTGGTGAAAAACTGTTTTTT.

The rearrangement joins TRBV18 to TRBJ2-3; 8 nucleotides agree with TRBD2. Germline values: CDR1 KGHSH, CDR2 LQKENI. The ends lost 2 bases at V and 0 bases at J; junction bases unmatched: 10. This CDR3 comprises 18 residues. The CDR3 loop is CASSPSVSGGLSTDTQYF. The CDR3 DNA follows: TGTGCCAGCTCACCATCGGTAAGCGGGGGACTAAGCACAGATACGCAGTATTTT.

This chain's CDR3 is CASSYSVQGQFYGYTF. CDR3 nucleotide sequence: TGTGCCAGCAGTTACTCGGTCCAGGGGCAGTTCTATGGCTACACCTTC. V and J are TRBV6-5 and TRBJ1-2, with D possibly TRBD1 on 6 matching bases. Trimming removed 0 bases at V and 4 bases at J, with 15 bases between. Germline V CDR1 and CDR2: MNHEY, SVGAGI. The CDR3 is 16 amino acids.

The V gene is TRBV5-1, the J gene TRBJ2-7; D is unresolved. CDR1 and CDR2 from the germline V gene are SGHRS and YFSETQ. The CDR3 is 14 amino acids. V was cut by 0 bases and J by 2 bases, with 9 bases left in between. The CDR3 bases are TGCGCCAGCAGCTTGGAGGACGCCGCCTACGAGCAGTACTTC. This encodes CASSLEDAAYEQYF.

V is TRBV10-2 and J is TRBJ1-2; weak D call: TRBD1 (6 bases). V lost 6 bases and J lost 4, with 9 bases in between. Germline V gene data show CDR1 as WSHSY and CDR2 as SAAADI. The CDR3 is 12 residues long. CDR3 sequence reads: CASSSGVYGYTF. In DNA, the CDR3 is TGCGCCAGCAGCTCAGGGGTCTATGGCTACACCTTC.

The CDR3 DNA is TGTGCCAGCAGACGGACTAGCGGAACCTACGAGCAGTACTTC. This codes for CASRRTSGTYEQYF. This chain links TRBV6-6 with TRBJ2-7; TRBD2 agrees at 10 bases. V shed 6 bases, J shed 2 bases, and the junction held 4 bases outside the gene matches. Germline V gene data show CDR1 as MNHNY and CDR2 as SVGAGI (reference sequence). The CDR3 sequence is 14 residues long.

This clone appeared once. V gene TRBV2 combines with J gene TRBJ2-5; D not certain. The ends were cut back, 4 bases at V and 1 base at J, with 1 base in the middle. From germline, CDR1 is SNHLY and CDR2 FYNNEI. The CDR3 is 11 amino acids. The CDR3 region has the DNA TGTGCCAGCAGTGTCCAAGAGACCCAGTACTTC. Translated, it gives CASSVQETQYF.

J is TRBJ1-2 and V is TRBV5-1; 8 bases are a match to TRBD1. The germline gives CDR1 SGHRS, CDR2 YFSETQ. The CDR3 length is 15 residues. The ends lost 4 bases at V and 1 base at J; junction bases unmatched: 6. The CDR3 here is CASSPQGAFNYGYTF. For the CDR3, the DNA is TGCGCCAGCAGCCCCCAGGGGGCCTTTAACTATGGCTACACCTTC.

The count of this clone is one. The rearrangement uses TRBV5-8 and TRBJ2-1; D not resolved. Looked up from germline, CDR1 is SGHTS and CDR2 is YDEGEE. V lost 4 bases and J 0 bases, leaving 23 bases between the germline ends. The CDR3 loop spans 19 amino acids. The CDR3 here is CASSPPNGWAPSSYNEQFF. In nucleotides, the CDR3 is TGTGCCAGCAGCCCTCCCAACGGGTGGGCTCCTAGCTCCTACAATGAGCAGTTCTTC.

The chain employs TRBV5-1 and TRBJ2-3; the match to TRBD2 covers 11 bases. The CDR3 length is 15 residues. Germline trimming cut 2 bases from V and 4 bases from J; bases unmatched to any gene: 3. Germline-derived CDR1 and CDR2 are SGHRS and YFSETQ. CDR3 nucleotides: TGCGCCAGCAGCTTTAGCGGGGGGGCCGCAGATACGCAGTATTTT. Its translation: CASSFSGGAADTQYF. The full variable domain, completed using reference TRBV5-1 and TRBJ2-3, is KAGVTQTPRYLIKTRGQQVTLSCSPISGHRSVSWYQQTPGQGLQFLFEYFSETQRNKGNFPGRFSGRQFSNSRSEMNVSTLELGDSALYLCASSFSGGAADTQYFGPGTRLTVL.

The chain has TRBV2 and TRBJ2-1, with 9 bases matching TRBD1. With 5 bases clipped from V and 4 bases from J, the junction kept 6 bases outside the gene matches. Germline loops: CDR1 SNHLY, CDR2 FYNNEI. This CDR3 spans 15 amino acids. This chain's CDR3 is CASSTRDRDYNEQFF. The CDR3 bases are TGTGCCAGCAGTACCCGGGACAGGGATTACAATGAGCAGTTCTTC.

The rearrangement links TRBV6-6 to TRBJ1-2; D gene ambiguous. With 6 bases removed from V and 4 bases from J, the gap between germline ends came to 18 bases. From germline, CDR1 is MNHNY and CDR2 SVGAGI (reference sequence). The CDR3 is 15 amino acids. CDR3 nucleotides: TGTGCCAGCAGCCCCGCCTTGGACGGAATCTATGGCTACACCTTC. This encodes CASSPALDGIYGYTF.

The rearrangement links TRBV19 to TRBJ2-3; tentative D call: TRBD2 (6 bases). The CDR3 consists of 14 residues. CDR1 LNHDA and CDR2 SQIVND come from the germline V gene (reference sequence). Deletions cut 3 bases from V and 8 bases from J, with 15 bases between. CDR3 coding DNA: TGTGCCAGTAGTATTAAGAGACTAGTGGGTACGCAGTATTTT. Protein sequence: CASSIKRLVGTQYF.

This chain's CDR3 is CASGGTLGTDTQYF. The CDR3 nucleotides are TGTGCCAGCGGCGGGACACTCGGCACAGATACGCAGTATTTT. The genes are TRBV2 and TRBJ2-3, with D possibly called TRBD1 or TRBD2 (6 bases each). V lost 8 bases to trimming and J lost 1 base, with 13 bases between them. Germline values: CDR1 SNHLY, CDR2 FYNNEI. The CDR3 contains 14 residues.

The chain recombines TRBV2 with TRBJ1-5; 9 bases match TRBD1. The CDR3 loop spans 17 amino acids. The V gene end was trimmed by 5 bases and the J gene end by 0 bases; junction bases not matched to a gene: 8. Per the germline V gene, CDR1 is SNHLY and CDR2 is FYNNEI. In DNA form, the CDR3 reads TGTGCCAGCAGTTGGGACAGGGCCGGGGATAGCAATCAGCCCCAGCATTTT. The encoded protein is CASSWDRAGDSNQPQHF.

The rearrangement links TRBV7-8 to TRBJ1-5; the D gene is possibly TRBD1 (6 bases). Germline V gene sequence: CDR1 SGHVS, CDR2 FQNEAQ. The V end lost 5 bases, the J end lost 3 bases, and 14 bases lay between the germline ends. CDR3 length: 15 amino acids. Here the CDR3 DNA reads TGTGCCAGCAGCCCCGCGTACAGGGTCAATCAGCCCCAGCATTTT. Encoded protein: CASSPAYRVNQPQHF.